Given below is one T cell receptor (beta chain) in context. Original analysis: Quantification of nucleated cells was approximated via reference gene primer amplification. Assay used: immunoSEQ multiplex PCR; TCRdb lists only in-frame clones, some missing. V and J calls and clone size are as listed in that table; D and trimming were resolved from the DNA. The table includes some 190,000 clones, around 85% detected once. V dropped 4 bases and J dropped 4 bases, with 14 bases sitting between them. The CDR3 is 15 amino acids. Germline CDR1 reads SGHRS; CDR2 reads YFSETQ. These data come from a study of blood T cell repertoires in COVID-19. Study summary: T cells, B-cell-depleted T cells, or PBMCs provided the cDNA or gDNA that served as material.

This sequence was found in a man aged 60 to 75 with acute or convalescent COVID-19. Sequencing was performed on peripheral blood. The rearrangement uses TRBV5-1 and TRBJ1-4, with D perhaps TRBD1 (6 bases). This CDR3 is CASSPPTGRNEKLFF. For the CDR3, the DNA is TGCGCCAGCAGCCCCCCGACAGGACGTAATGAAAAACTGTTTTTT.